In its sample, the clone carrying this T cell receptor beta chain was seen once. The data stem from a study of blood T cell repertoires in COVID-19. Study-level information: The analysed material was cDNA or gDNA that came from T cells, B-cell-depleted T cells, or PBMCs.

J gave up 3 bases and V 5 bases, and 5 bases lay outside the gene matches. CDR3 length: 17 amino acids. CDR1 and CDR2 from the germline V gene are KGHDR and SFDVKD. Some clones are missing from TCRdb's copy, which holds only in-frame ones; the method was immunoSEQ multiplex PCR. Counted here are 200,000 to 250,000 clones, 90% occurring once; the ten biggest clones make up 0.87%. Material: PBMCs or T cells enriched from blood (not recorded which). J is TRBJ2-1 and V is TRBV24-1, with 14 bases aligning to TRBD2. This TCR was sampled from a man aged 50 to 59 who had been exposed to COVID-19. CDR3 coding DNA: TGTGCCACCAGTGCAGGGACTAGCGGGGGCTTCTACAATGAGCAGTTCTTC. Its protein product is CATSAGTSGGFYNEQFF.